This paragraph covers one T cell receptor beta chain sequence. From 10 ml of fresh peripheral blood, PBMCs were isolated. Authors of the study amplified TCR beta CDR3 regions from RNA transcripts. The TCR CDR3 first-round RT-PCR relied on the HTBI primer set. Using its own MiXCR run on the multiplex PCR reads, TCRdb lists one record per CDR3 protein. The top ten clones hold approximately 35% of a sample with nearly 250,000 distinct CDR3 sequences, almost 25% of them seen once. The sample comes from a study of T cells in Graves' hyperthyroidism and ophthalmopathy. This CDR3 is 14 amino acids long. V lost 4 bases to trimming and J lost 5 bases, with 14 bases between them.

The rearrangement links TRBV12-3 or TRBV12-4 to TRBJ2-5; a possible D gene is TRBD1 (5 bases). The source material was blood. This clonotype originated in a woman aged 40 to 55 with Graves' ophthalmopathy. The CDR3: CASSSSRAGETQYF. Written as DNA, the CDR3 is TGTGCCAGCAGTTCGTCCAGGGCTGGGGAGACCCAGTACTTC.